This passage covers 3 T cell receptor beta chains from one sample sequenced in a study of control samples from healthy donors and cancer patients. Only in-frame clones appear in the TCRdb table, and some are missing; sequencing was by immunoSEQ multiplex PCR. Altogether roughly 80,000 clones are present, over 75% being singletons, with the ten largest covering approximately 5.1%. The sequencing input was blood. The receptor source for this set is a woman aged 45-59 years in good health.

The V and J genes are TRBV1 and TRBJ2-5; no DNA check was done on the table's D call, TRBD2. TRBV1 is flagged as a pseudogene. This CDR3 is 15 amino acids long. This CDR3 reads CTSSQDLRDDCMGYF. The CDR3 region has the DNA TGCACCAGCAGCCAAGATCTTCGGGATGACTGCATGGGTTACTTC.

The V call is TRBV19, the J call TRBJ1-3; D is perhaps TRBD1 (5 bases). Trimming pared 10 bases from V and 3 bases from J, leaving 13 bases between. The CDR3 length is 13 residues. Germline-derived CDR1 and CDR2 are LNHDA and SQIVND (reference sequence). CDR3 sequence: CAMEGNGGNTIYF. DNA for the CDR3: TGTGCCATGGAGGGGAACGGTGGAAACACCATATATTTT.

The chain carries TRBV7-2 and TRBJ1-2; TRBD1 matches 7 bases. The CDR3 has 15 residues. The J segment lost 6 bases and the V segment lost 1 base, leaving 8 bases of the junction unmatched. Germline lookup yields CDR1 SGHTA and CDR2 FQGNSA. The CDR3 loop is CASSLGDRPYHGYTF. DNA for the CDR3: TGTGCCAGCAGCTTAGGGGACAGACCCTACCATGGCTACACCTTC. The variable domain in full, with the rest retrieved from reference TRBV7-2 and TRBJ1-2, is GAGVSQSPSNKVTEKGKDVELRCDPISGHTALYWYRQSLGQGLEFLIYFQGNSAPDKSGLPSDRFSAERTGGSVSTLTIQRTQQEDSAVYLCASSLGDRPYHGYTFGSGTRLTVV.